These 30 T cell receptor beta chains were sequenced from one sample in a study of T cell repertoires in cytomegalovirus infection. These receptors lack a known antigen. TCRdb re-derived calls from the reads in MiXCR, one entry per CDR3 protein. The sample has some 900,000 distinct CDR3 sequences, approximately 32% seen once. Material: cultured CD8+ T cells from PBMCs, obtained from culture after CMV antigen stimulation. The receptors were gathered from a human donor in good health (CMV status not recorded). Some clones in this sample may be carry-over from other donors' samples.

There are a few counts of this clonotype. The chain uses TRBV7-2 and TRBJ2-2; 7 nucleotides agree with TRBD1. Germline V gene sequence: CDR1 SGHTA, CDR2 FQGNSA. The CDR3 is 17 amino acids. The V segment lost 7 bases and the J segment 3 bases; nucleotides outside the gene matches: 14. The DNA of the CDR3 is TGTGCCAGCACCATGTGGGGACCGGGACAGCACACCGGGGAGCTGTTTTTT. It translates to CASTMWGPGQHTGELFF.

The V call is TRBV5-5, the J call TRBJ1-5, with 7 bases that match TRBD1. CDR1 is SGHKS, CDR2 YYEKEE, per germline (reference sequence). Germline trimming cut 4 bases from V and 3 bases from J; bases unmatched to any gene: 7. The CDR3 runs 15 residues. CDR3 bases: TGTGCCAGCAGCCTCAAGGACAGGATCAATCAGCCCCAGCATTTT. Protein product: CASSLKDRINQPQHF.

This clonotype showed up just a few times. The gene calls are TRBV20-1 and TRBJ2-7; D assignment may be TRBD1 or TRBD2 (6 bases each). The CDR3 totals 17 residues. Germline V gene data show CDR1 as DFQATT and CDR2 as SNEGSKA (reference sequence). The V gene lost 5 bases and the J gene lost 5 bases, with 28 bases spanning the gap. CDR3 residues: CSAAGRGLLLPPNEQYF. CDR3 nucleotides: TGCAGTGCTGCCGGCCGGGGGCTCTTACTTCCACCTAACGAGCAGTACTTC.

The genes are TRBV7-4 and TRBJ2-3; D tentatively fits TRBD1 or TRBD2 (5 bases each). V lost 5 bases and J lost 2, with 17 bases in between. The CDR3 totals 16 residues. CDR1 and CDR2 (germline): SGHVT, SQSDAQ. The CDR3 bases are TGTGCCAGCAGCCCTACCGGGACCGAAGACACAGATACGCAGTATTTT. Amino acids: CASSPTGTEDTDTQYF.

The J gene is TRBJ2-1, the V gene TRBV7-9, with no clear D. Trimming took 0 bases from V and 4 from J, leaving 16 bases between them. Germline V gene sequence: CDR1 SEHNR, CDR2 FQNEAQ (reference sequence). CDR3 size: 17 residues. The CDR3 DNA is TGTGCCAGCAGCTTAGCTTCTACCGGGCCCACTTACAATGAGCAGTTCTTC. It is translated as CASSLASTGPTYNEQFF.

The V call is TRBV18, the J call TRBJ2-7; no reliable D call. The CDR3 has 15 residues. The V end was cut by 1 base, the J end by 0 bases, with 10 bases between. Germline CDR1 KGHSH, CDR2 LQKENI. CDR3: CASSPQGPSSYEQYV. In DNA form, the CDR3 reads TGTGCCAGCTCACCACAGGGCCCGAGCTCCTACGAGCAGTACGTC.

This clonotype has only a few counts. The rearrangement uses TRBV28 and TRBJ1-6; 8 positions agree with TRBD1. Germline V gene lookup returns CDR1 MDHEN and CDR2 SYDVKM. Germline trimming cut 8 bases from V and 3 bases from J; bases unmatched to any gene: 12. CDR3 length: 17 amino acids. In DNA, the CDR3 is TGTGCCAGCTCCGGACAGGGCCAAGTGTACTATAATTCACCCCTCCACTTT. Its protein product is CASSGQGQVYYNSPLHF. Using reference TRBV28 and TRBJ1-6 for the parts outside the CDR3, the full variable domain is DVKVTQSSRYLVKRTGEKVFLECVQDMDHENMFWYRQDPGLGLRLIYFSYDVKMKEKGDIPEGYSVSREKKERFSLILESASTNQTSMYLCASSGQGQVYYNSPLHFGNGTRLTVT.

The V gene is TRBV6-2 or TRBV6-3, the J gene TRBJ2-1; no firm D call. CDR1 is MNHEY and CDR2 is SVGEGT in the germline V gene. The CDR3 runs 13 residues. V dropped 2 bases and J dropped 7 bases, with 9 bases sitting between them. Written as DNA, the CDR3 is TGTGCCAGCAGTTACCCCGCGGCGAATGAGCAGTTCTTC. Encoded protein: CASSYPAANEQFF.

This clonotype was counted a few times. This chain joins TRBV7-3 and TRBJ1-1, with D possibly matching TRBD1 (5 bases). Trimming took 2 bases from V and 1 from J, leaving 11 bases between them. Germline V gene data show CDR1 as SGHTA and CDR2 as FQGTGA. This CDR3 comprises 15 residues. The CDR3 DNA reads as TGTGCCAGCAGCTTAGCCGGGACGGCGAACACTGAAGCTTTCTTT. Translating it yields CASSLAGTANTEAFF.

This chain links TRBV29-1 with TRBJ1-1, with 7 positions matching TRBD1. Trimming removed 4 bases from V and 2 bases from J; junction bases left unmatched: 4. In germline, CDR1 is SQVTM, CDR2 ANQGSEA. The CDR3 extends over 13 amino acids. This chain's CDR3 is CSVGTGGNTEAFF. The CDR3 region has the DNA TGCAGCGTTGGGACAGGCGGCAACACTGAAGCTTTCTTT.

The chain employs TRBV10-2 and TRBJ2-3; TRBD2 matches at 8 bases. The ends lost 2 bases at V and 3 bases at J; junction bases unmatched: 7. From germline, CDR1 is WSHSY and CDR2 SAAADI. CDR3 size: 16 residues. The DNA for the CDR3 is TGCGCCAGCAGTGAGACGGCTAGCGGGTGGACAGATACGCAGTATTTT. This translates into CASSETASGWTDTQYF.

The chain links TRBV19 to TRBJ2-3; TRBD2 matches at 13 bases. The V and J ends lost 10 bases and 9 bases, in that order; junction bases with no gene match: 19. The CDR3 runs 17 residues. Germline V gene lookup returns CDR1 LNHDA and CDR2 SQIVND (reference sequence). The CDR3 reads CATTTSGGPGLLLTQYF. CDR3 DNA: TGTGCCACCACGACTAGCGGGGGGCCGGGGCTTTTACTAACGCAGTATTTT.

This clonotype was picked up many times. V and J are TRBV7-8 and TRBJ1-2; D call uncertain. This CDR3 has 15 residues. Trimming cost V 4 bases and J 4 bases, with 16 bases left between them. Germline values: CDR1 SGHVS, CDR2 FQNEAQ. This CDR3 is CASSSGGGPTYGYTF. The CDR3 DNA reads as TGTGCCAGCAGCTCCGGCGGTGGCCCTACCTATGGCTACACCTTC.

About this clonotype itself: At one of its ends the junction is not consistent with the germline gene, which may arise from a read error. V gene TRBV7-2 combines with J gene TRBJ2-2; D unclear. This CDR3 has 15 residues. Germline loops: CDR1 SGHTA, CDR2 FQGNSA. CDR3 nucleotide sequence: TGTGCCAACAGCCTCGGTTTACTGAACACCGGGGAGCTGTTTTTT. Its translation is CANSLGLLNTGELFF.

This clonotype has at least ten counts. The V and J genes are TRBV7-2 and TRBJ2-1; 12 bases agree with TRBD2. The CDR3 runs 17 residues. Germline V gene sequence: CDR1 SGHTA, CDR2 FQGNSA. Trimming removed 1 base from V and 8 bases from J; junction bases left unmatched: 9. This CDR3 is CASSLGLLAGGHDEQFF. CDR3 bases: TGTGCCAGCAGCTTAGGGTTGCTAGCGGGGGGGCACGATGAGCAGTTCTTC.

This clonotype has more than one count but fewer than ten. The gene calls are TRBV6-2 or TRBV6-3 and TRBJ2-3; possible D gene TRBD2, 6 bases. This CDR3 is built from 16 residues. The V end lost 6 bases, the J end lost 3 bases, and 19 bases lay between the germline ends. Per germline, CDR1 MNHEY and CDR2 SVGEGT. The CDR3 here is CASRSSRRVETDTQYF. Written as DNA, the CDR3 is TGTGCCAGCAGATCTAGCAGGAGGGTGGAGACAGATACGCAGTATTTT.

Worth noting for this clonotype: Possible read error: a much larger clone is one base away. This chain uses TRBV7-6 with TRBJ2-5; a possible D gene is TRBD1 (6 bases). The CDR3 extends over 16 amino acids. Germline V gene data show CDR1 as SGHVS and CDR2 as FNYEAQ. Trimming left V 1 base short and J 2 bases short, with 14 bases between. This CDR3 reads CASSLEGQSRQETQYF. In DNA, the CDR3 is TGTGCCAGCAGCTTAGAGGGACAAAGCAGGCAAGAGACCCAGTACTTC. Complete variable domain (other parts from reference TRBV7-6 and TRBJ2-5): GAGVSQSPRYKVTKRGQDVALRCDPISGHVSLYWYRQALGQGPEFLTYFNYEAQQDKSGLPNDRFSAERPEGSISTLTIQRTEQRDSAMYRCASSLEGQSRQETQYFGPGTRLLVL.

This clonotype was counted a few times. The chain uses TRBV27 and TRBJ1-5, with TRBD1 matching over 10 bases. Trimming removed 6 bases from V and 0 bases from J; junction bases left unmatched: 14. Germline V lookup: CDR1 MNHEY, CDR2 SMNVEV (reference sequence). CDR3 length equals 19 residues. The CDR3 nucleotides read TGTGCCAGCAGCCCCGTGGCTCCGGGACAGGGGATTAGCAATCAGCCCCAGCATTTT. It translates to CASSPVAPGQGISNQPQHF.

This clonotype was found a few times. This chain uses TRBV11-1 with TRBJ2-3, with 10 positions matching TRBD1. The V gene end was trimmed by 5 bases and the J gene end by 4 bases; junction bases not matched to a gene: 3. Germline assignment: CDR1 SGHAT and CDR2 FQDESV (reference sequence). The length of the CDR3 is 14 residues. Here the CDR3 DNA reads TGTGCCAGCAGCCCCGGGACAGGGGCAGATACGCAGTATTTT. This sequence encodes CASSPGTGADTQYF.

The rearrangement joins TRBV4-2 to TRBJ1-1; D gene ambiguous. The CDR3 sequence is 13 residues long. V gave up 3 bases and J gave up 3 bases, with 8 bases separating them. Germline CDR1 is LGHNA and CDR2 is YNFKEQ. The DNA of the CDR3 is TGTGCCAGCAGCCAGCCGGTGGACACTGAAGCTTTCTTT. Translating gives CASSQPVDTEAFF.

CDR3 residues: CASSWPYRRDENQPQHF. For the CDR3, the DNA is TGTGCCAGCAGTTGGCCCTACCGTAGGGACGAGAATCAGCCCCAGCATTTT. This chain joins TRBV28 and TRBJ1-5, with D possibly being TRBD1 (5 bases). CDR1 MDHEN and CDR2 SYDVKM come from the germline V gene. V lost 4 bases, J lost 4 bases, and 20 bases lay in between. There are 17 residues in the CDR3.

The J gene is TRBJ2-2, the V gene TRBV27; D gene unclear. Looked up from germline, CDR1 is MNHEY and CDR2 is SMNVEV (reference sequence). The CDR3 consists of 13 residues. Deletions cut 1 base from V and 9 bases from J, with 9 bases between. The CDR3 protein is CASSLYTDRELFF. The CDR3 nucleotides are TGTGCCAGCAGTTTATACACAGACCGGGAGCTGTTTTTT.

This clonotype was found a few times. V gene TRBV2 combines with J gene TRBJ1-2, with 10 bases lining up with TRBD1. The V segment lost 0 bases and the J segment 7 bases; nucleotides outside the gene matches: 5. The CDR3 has 15 amino acids. Germline values: CDR1 SNHLY, CDR2 FYNNEI. The CDR3: CASSEAGQGRIGYTF. CDR3 nucleotides: TGTGCCAGCAGTGAAGCGGGACAGGGGAGAATTGGCTACACCTTC.

The genes are TRBV28 and TRBJ2-5; 12 bases fit TRBD2. CDR3 length: 14 amino acids. With V trimmed by 6 bases and J by 7 bases, 6 bases remained unmatched. The germline V gene encodes CDR1 MDHEN and CDR2 SYDVKM. This chain's CDR3 is CASRPSGLAGTQYF. CDR3 DNA: TGTGCCAGCAGACCCTCGGGACTAGCGGGGACCCAGTACTTC.

V and J are TRBV25-1 and TRBJ1-2; 10 nucleotides align to TRBD1. There are 14 residues in the CDR3. Germline V gene data show CDR1 as MGHDK and CDR2 as SYGVNS. The V gene end was trimmed by 2 bases and the J gene end by 6 bases; junction bases not matched to a gene: 3. The CDR3 here is CASSETGTGDGYTF. The CDR3, as DNA: TGTGCCAGCAGTGAAACCGGGACAGGGGATGGCTACACCTTC.

CDR3 sequence: CAIRISRGEGTEAFF. DNA of the CDR3: TGTGCCATCAGGATTTCGAGGGGCGAGGGAACTGAAGCTTTCTTT. The rearrangement uses TRBV10-3 and TRBJ1-1; possible D gene TRBD1, 5 bases. CDR3 length: 15 amino acids. Germline values: CDR1 ENHRY, CDR2 SYGVKD. The V and J ends lost 6 bases and 5 bases respectively, with 19 bases between them.

This clonotype was seen repeatedly, ten times or more. CDR3 protein: CASSLGAGIYSNQPQHF. For the CDR3, the DNA is TGTGCCAGCAGCTTAGGGGCCGGGATCTATAGCAATCAGCCCCAGCATTTT. The chain joins TRBV7-2 to TRBJ1-5; the D is unclear. The CDR3 has 17 amino acids. Germline V lookup: CDR1 SGHTA, CDR2 FQGNSA. Trimming cost V 1 base and J 0 bases, with 13 bases left between them. Based on the CDR3 plus reference TRBV7-2 and TRBJ1-5, the full variable domain is GAGVSQSPSNKVTEKGKDVELRCDPISGHTALYWYRQSLGQGLEFLIYFQGNSAPDKSGLPSDRFSAERTGGSVSTLTIQRTQQEDSAVYLCASSLGAGIYSNQPQHFGDGTRLSIL.

This chain links TRBV20-1 with TRBJ2-7, with D unclear. V gave up 6 bases and J gave up 3 bases, with 12 bases separating them. There are 12 residues in the CDR3. In germline, CDR1 is DFQATT, CDR2 SNEGSKA (reference sequence). The CDR3 DNA reads TGCAGTGCACCTCGCGGACGCTACGAGCAGTACGTC. Translating it yields CSAPRGRYEQYV.

This clonotype was seen a handful of times. The V gene is TRBV6-2 or TRBV6-3, the J gene TRBJ1-6; D is possibly TRBD1 (5 bases). This CDR3 is built from 14 residues. Trimming stripped 7 bases from V and 7 bases from J, with 14 bases between. The germline gives CDR1 MNHEY, CDR2 SVGEGT. CDR3 residues: CASTEGRSNSPLHF. The CDR3 region has the DNA TGTGCCAGCACCGAGGGACGTTCCAATTCACCCCTCCACTTT.

The sample holds many counts of this clonotype. This chain connects TRBV6-1 to TRBJ1-2; TRBD1 agrees at 7 bases. The ends lost 6 bases at V and 0 bases at J; junction bases unmatched: 7. The CDR3 consists of 15 residues. The V gene's germline CDR1 is MNHNS and CDR2 SASEGT. The CDR3 DNA reads as TGTGCCAGCAGCAGGGACAGCGGTCCTAACTATGGCTACACCTTC. Translating gives CASSRDSGPNYGYTF.